This TCR beta chain was recorded in a study of T cell responses to AZD1222 COVID-19 vaccine. Background on the study: Analyses pooled second doses at about 4 or about 12 weeks.

Study results and caveats: Without day 14 samples, only post-peak T cell repertoires were studied.

Data came from immunoSEQ multiplex PCR; TCRdb stores just in-frame clones and leaves some out. This repertoire shows more than 130,000 clones, 90% found once; its top ten account for roughly 3.1%. The CDR3 extends over 14 amino acids. In germline, CDR1 is SEHNR, CDR2 FQNEAQ (reference sequence). The V end lost 4 bases, the J end lost 0 bases, and 10 bases lay between the germline ends. Concerning this clone itself: Its specificity is unknown.

Sequencing used peripheral blood, obtained on day 0 of AZD1222 vaccination. This chain links TRBV7-9 with TRBJ2-7, with D unclear. The TCR was taken from an adult in good health. This CDR3 is CASSSPMISYEQYF. In DNA form, the CDR3 reads TGTGCCAGCAGCTCACCGATGATCTCCTACGAGCAGTACTTC.